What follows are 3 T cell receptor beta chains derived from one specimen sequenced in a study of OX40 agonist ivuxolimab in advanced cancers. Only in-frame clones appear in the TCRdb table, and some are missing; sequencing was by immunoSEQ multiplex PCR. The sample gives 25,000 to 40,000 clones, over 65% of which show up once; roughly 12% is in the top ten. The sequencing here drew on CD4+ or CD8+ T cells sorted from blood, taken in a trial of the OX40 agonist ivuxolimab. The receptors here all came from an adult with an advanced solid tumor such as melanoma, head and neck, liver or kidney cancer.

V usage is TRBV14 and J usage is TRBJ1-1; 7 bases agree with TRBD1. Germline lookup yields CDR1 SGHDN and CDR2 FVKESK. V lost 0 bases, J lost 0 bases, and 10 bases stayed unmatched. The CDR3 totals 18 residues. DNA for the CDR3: TGTGCCAGCAGCCAAGATTCCCTCTTGACAGGGATGAACACTGAAGCTTTCTTT. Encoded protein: CASSQDSLLTGMNTEAFF.

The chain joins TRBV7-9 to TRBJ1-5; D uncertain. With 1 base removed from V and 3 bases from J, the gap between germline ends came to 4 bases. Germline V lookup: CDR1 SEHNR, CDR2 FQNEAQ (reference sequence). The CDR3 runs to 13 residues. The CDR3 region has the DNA TGTGCCAGCAGCTTAGGTTACAATCAGCCCCAGCATTTT. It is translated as CASSLGYNQPQHF.

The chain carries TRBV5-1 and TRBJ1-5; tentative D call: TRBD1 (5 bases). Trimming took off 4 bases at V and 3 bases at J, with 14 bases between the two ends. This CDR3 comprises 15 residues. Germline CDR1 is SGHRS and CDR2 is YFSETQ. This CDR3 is CASSPGRDDNQPQHF. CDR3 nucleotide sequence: TGCGCCAGCAGCCCAGGGAGGGATGACAATCAGCCCCAGCATTTT. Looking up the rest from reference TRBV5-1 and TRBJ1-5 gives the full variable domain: KAGVTQTPRYLIKTRGQQVTLSCSPISGHRSVSWYQQTPGQGLQFLFEYFSETQRNKGNFPGRFSGRQFSNSRSEMNVSTLELGDSALYLCASSPGRDDNQPQHFGDGTRLSIL.